Listed here are 9 T cell receptor beta chains from one sample, sequenced in a study of identical twins. TCRdb processed the 5' RACE reads anew with MiXCR; each CDR3 protein has one entry. Counted here are roughly 540,000 distinct CDR3 sequences, around 20% occurring once; the ten biggest clones make up around 0.9%. The same specimen was also included in a second study, on T cells expressing NK-cell markers.

Sequenced sample: CD4+ T cells sorted from blood. The receptors derive from a woman between 18 and 29 years old in good health.

V is TRBV7-2 and J is TRBJ1-2; D remains unclear. The V end was cut by 4 bases, the J end by 8 bases, with 17 bases between. Germline lookup yields CDR1 SGHTA and CDR2 FQGNSA. The CDR3 contains 14 residues. In nucleotides, the CDR3 is TGTGCCAGCAGCTCCGAACGAGGCCCGTGGGGCTACACCTTC. Encoded protein: CASSSERGPWGYTF.

This chain joins TRBV9 and TRBJ1-2; D is undetermined. Germline values: CDR1 SGDLS, CDR2 YYNGEE. V was trimmed by 7 bases and J by 10 bases, leaving 11 bases between them. CDR3 size: 10 residues. The CDR3 loop reads CASSPRNYTF. The CDR3, as DNA: TGTGCCAGCTCACCTCGCAACTACACCTTC.

The chain has TRBV9 and TRBJ2-5; D possibly matches TRBD1 or TRBD2 (6 bases each). Deletions cut 0 bases from V and 5 bases from J, with 14 bases between. Per germline, CDR1 SGDLS and CDR2 YYNGEE. The CDR3 totals 15 residues. The CDR3 is CASSVDGGTGETQYF. DNA of the CDR3: TGTGCCAGCAGCGTAGACGGGGGCACCGGGGAGACCCAGTACTTC.

The CDR3: CASSLGSAGGYGYTF. CDR3 DNA sequence: TGCGCCAGCAGCTTGGGATCGGCAGGGGGCTATGGCTACACCTTC. This chain joins TRBV5-1 and TRBJ1-2; 7 nucleotides match TRBD1. Germline assignment: CDR1 SGHRS and CDR2 YFSETQ. The CDR3 spans 15 residues. The trim removed 0 bases at V and 4 bases at J, leaving 6 bases unmatched. Using reference TRBV5-1 and TRBJ1-2 for the parts outside the CDR3, the full variable domain is KAGVTQTPRYLIKTRGQQVTLSCSPISGHRSVSWYQQTPGQGLQFLFEYFSETQRNKGNFPGRFSGRQFSNSRSEMNVSTLELGDSALYLCASSLGSAGGYGYTFGSGTRLTVV.

This clonotype was seen a few times. The rearrangement joins TRBV12-3 or TRBV12-4 to TRBJ2-1, with 7 bases lining up with TRBD1. V trimming: 5 bases; J trimming: 2 bases; junction bases outside the gene matches: 3. The CDR3 has 14 amino acids. CDR3 in DNA: TGTGCCAGCAGTGTCGACAGGGCCTACAATGAGCAGTTCTTC. It codes for CASSVDRAYNEQFF.

This clonotype was found many times. The chain carries TRBV6-5 and TRBJ2-7, with 10 bases fitting TRBD2. This CDR3 contains 15 residues. Losses at the gene ends were 0 bases for V and 7 bases for J; bases not matched to a gene: 6. Germline V CDR1 and CDR2: MNHEY, SVGAGI. CDR3 region: CASSYSSGGLGEQYF. CDR3 DNA sequence: TGTGCCAGCAGTTACTCTAGCGGGGGGTTGGGGGAGCAGTACTTC.

This clonotype has just a few counts. The rearrangement links TRBV11-2 to TRBJ2-5; 8 bases align to TRBD2. This CDR3 has 15 residues. Germline loops: CDR1 SGHAT, CDR2 FQNNGV. Trimming cost V 1 base and J 5 bases; bases outside gene matches: 6. For the CDR3, the DNA is TGTGCCAGCAGCTTAGGTCGAGCGGGAGATGAGACCCAGTACTTC. Its protein product is CASSLGRAGDETQYF.

In its sample, this clonotype was seen many times. The chain is built from TRBV20-1 and TRBJ1-2; D is uncertain. This CDR3 comprises 12 residues. CDR1 is DFQATT, CDR2 SNEGSKA, per germline (reference sequence). V was pared by 2 bases and J by 4 bases, with 8 bases between. This CDR3 is CSARSGSYGYTF. Here the CDR3 DNA reads TGCAGTGCTAGATCGGGCAGCTATGGCTACACCTTC.

The chain recombines TRBV20-1 with TRBJ2-2; 7 bases line up with TRBD2. The CDR3 totals 14 residues. Looked up from germline, CDR1 is DFQATT and CDR2 is SNEGSKA (reference sequence). Germline trimming cut 6 bases from V and 0 bases from J; bases unmatched to any gene: 4. CDR3 bases: TGCAGTGCCCTGGGGGGGGCGAACACCGGGGAGCTGTTTTTT. Translated, it gives CSALGGANTGELFF.